Listed here are 19 T cell receptor beta chains from one sample, sequenced in a study of vaccination and CD4 T cells after COVID-19. TCRdb re-called the PCR reads with MiXCR, one entry per CDR3 protein. The sample contains about 21,000 distinct CDR3 sequences, more than 45% of which appear only once. The starting material was CD4+ T cells from blood, obtained before SARS-CoV-2 vaccination. Every receptor here comes from a human donor who had recovered from COVID-19.

This clonotype turned up a few times. The CDR3 DNA reads TGTGCCAGTAGTGCGTCGTCCCAGTACCAAGAGACCCAGTACTTC. Amino acids: CASSASSQYQETQYF. J is TRBJ2-5 and V is TRBV19; no clear D gene. The germline CDR1 and CDR2 sequences are LNHDA and SQIVND (reference sequence). The CDR3 extends over 15 amino acids. The V gene lost 5 bases and the J gene lost 0 bases, with 13 bases spanning the gap.

The V and J genes are TRBV7-3 and TRBJ1-1; TRBD1 might be the D (5 bases). The CDR3 is 13 residues long. From germline, CDR1 is SGHTA and CDR2 FQGTGA. Trimming left V 4 bases short and J 5 bases short, with 11 bases between. The CDR3 DNA sequence: TGTGCCAGCAGCTGGGGGGAAGGGACTGAAGCTTTCTTT. Translation gives CASSWGEGTEAFF.

The chain is built from TRBV6-1 and TRBJ2-3, with a weak D call TRBD1 (5 bases). Looked up from germline, CDR1 is MNHNS and CDR2 is SASEGT. V dropped 5 bases and J dropped 2 bases, with 17 bases sitting between them. The CDR3 contains 16 residues. The chain's CDR3 is CASSPRPPRATDTQYF. The DNA for the CDR3 is TGTGCCAGCAGTCCCAGACCCCCCAGGGCCACAGATACGCAGTATTTT.

This chain joins TRBV20-1 and TRBJ1-4; a weak D match, TRBD1 (5 bases). The CDR3 loop spans 13 amino acids. V was clipped by 1 base and J by 6 bases, with 9 bases between them. From germline, CDR1 is DFQATT and CDR2 SNEGSKA (reference sequence). The CDR3 region is CSARGGRDEKLFF. CDR3 coding DNA: TGCAGTGCTAGAGGGGGCAGGGATGAAAAACTGTTTTTT.

The chain has TRBV24-1 and TRBJ2-5, with D perhaps matching TRBD1 or TRBD2 (6 bases each). From germline, CDR1 is KGHDR and CDR2 SFDVKD. This CDR3 has 16 residues. V was cut by 4 bases and J by 5 bases, with 19 bases left in between. The CDR3 DNA sequence: TGTGCCACCAGTGACTCGAGTCCGGGGGCGCGGGAGACCCAGTACTTC. Translation gives CATSDSSPGARETQYF.

This rearrangement joins TRBV7-2 to TRBJ2-5; the D gene is possibly TRBD1 (7 bases). Germline loops: CDR1 SGHTA, CDR2 FQGNSA. Trimming removed 5 bases from V and 5 bases from J, with 12 bases in between. This CDR3 contains 13 residues. CDR3 nucleotide sequence: TGTGCCAGCAGCGCGGGACAGTTGGAGACCCAGTACTTC. It is translated as CASSAGQLETQYF. The whole variable domain, remainder taken from reference TRBV7-2 and TRBJ2-5, is GAGVSQSPSNKVTEKGKDVELRCDPISGHTALYWYRQSLGQGLEFLIYFQGNSAPDKSGLPSDRFSAERTGGSVSTLTIQRTQQEDSAVYLCASSAGQLETQYFGPGTRLLVL.

The rearrangement links TRBV27 to TRBJ2-3, with 13 positions matching TRBD2. The CDR3 runs to 17 residues. V lost 4 bases, J lost 7 bases, and 11 bases stayed unmatched. Germline V CDR1 and CDR2: MNHEY, SMNVEV (reference sequence). The CDR3 nucleotides read TGTGCCAGCAGTTCCTATATACTAGCGGGAGGGCTGAATACGCAGTATTTT. Protein product: CASSSYILAGGLNTQYF.

This chain uses TRBV18 with TRBJ1-1, with D possibly being TRBD1 (5 bases). CDR3 size: 15 residues. Trimming left V 3 bases short and J 1 base short, with 12 bases between. The germline CDR1 and CDR2 sequences are KGHSH and LQKENI. The CDR3, as DNA: TGTGCCAGCTCACCTCCACACGACAGGAACACTGAAGCTTTCTTT. Its translation is CASSPPHDRNTEAFF.

This clonotype was observed a few times. The J gene is TRBJ1-5, the V gene TRBV20-1; 9 bases are shared with TRBD1. The J segment lost 4 bases and the V segment lost 3 bases, leaving 7 bases of the junction unmatched. This CDR3 has 15 amino acids. The germline V gene has CDR1 DFQATT and CDR2 SNEGSKA (reference sequence). In DNA form, the CDR3 reads TGCAGTGCTAGGGGACAGGGAGTGGGAAATCAGCCCCAGCATTTT. It is translated as CSARGQGVGNQPQHF.

The rearrangement joins TRBV20-1 to TRBJ1-5; D is undetermined. CDR3 length equals 15 residues. Germline CDR1 DFQATT, CDR2 SNEGSKA (reference sequence). V was clipped by 0 bases and J by 0 bases, with 9 bases between them. CDR3 nucleotides: TGCAGTGCTAGAGATATGAGCTATAGCAATCAGCCCCAGCATTTT. This codes for CSARDMSYSNQPQHF.

The chain carries TRBV27 and TRBJ2-3, with D maybe TRBD2 (6 bases). Per germline, CDR1 MNHEY and CDR2 SMNVEV (reference sequence). The CDR3 has 16 amino acids. Trimming shortened V by 4 bases and J by 1 base, and 15 bases separated the two germline ends. The CDR3 nucleotides are TGTGCCAGCAGTTCCCCCGCGCGGGGAGGCACAGATACGCAGTATTTT. It specifies CASSSPARGGTDTQYF.

This chain joins TRBV27 and TRBJ2-1; 8 bases agree with TRBD2. CDR3 length equals 15 residues. Losses at the gene ends were 3 bases for V and 8 bases for J; bases not matched to a gene: 9. CDR1 MNHEY and CDR2 SMNVEV come from the germline V gene (reference sequence). The CDR3 reads CASSLTGRASYEQFF. DNA of the CDR3: TGTGCCAGCAGTTTGACCGGGAGGGCCTCATATGAGCAGTTCTTC.

This clonotype was found a few times. The chain recombines TRBV20-1 with TRBJ2-4; D may be TRBD1 (5 bases). Germline V CDR1 and CDR2: DFQATT, SNEGSKA (reference sequence). V lost 3 bases to trimming and J lost 6 bases, with 9 bases between them. The CDR3 has 12 residues. CDR3 loop: CSARTDRNIQYF. CDR3 DNA: TGCAGTGCTAGGACCGACAGAAACATTCAGTACTTC.

The rearrangement joins TRBV19 to TRBJ2-7; 8 bases line up with TRBD1. The ends lost 3 bases at V and 0 bases at J; junction bases unmatched: 1. The CDR3 runs to 14 residues. Germline V gene sequence: CDR1 LNHDA, CDR2 SQIVND (reference sequence). This CDR3 reads CASSMGQDSYEQYF. Here the CDR3 DNA reads TGTGCCAGTAGTATGGGACAGGACTCCTACGAGCAGTACTTC.

The chain links TRBV7-9 to TRBJ2-6; no clear D. The CDR3 consists of 14 residues. V shed 2 bases and J shed 1 base, with 3 bases lying between them. In germline, CDR1 is SEHNR, CDR2 FQNEAQ (reference sequence). In DNA, the CDR3 is TGTGCCAGCAGCTTATTTTCTGGGGCCAACGTCCTGACTTTC. It encodes CASSLFSGANVLTF.

The V gene is TRBV11-2, the J gene TRBJ2-5; D not certain. The germline CDR1 and CDR2 sequences are SGHAT and FQNNGV. The CDR3 has 12 residues. The V end lost 1 base, the J end lost 8 bases, and 8 bases lay between the germline ends. CDR3 protein: CASSLVMGTQYF. As DNA, the CDR3 is TGTGCCAGCAGCTTAGTCATGGGAACCCAGTACTTC.

The chain joins TRBV2 to TRBJ2-5, with D hard to call. Germline CDR1 is SNHLY and CDR2 is FYNNEI. Trimming shortened V by 5 bases and J by 5 bases, and 24 bases separated the two germline ends. The CDR3 has 17 amino acids. CDR3 residues: CASSIPSRVYRRETQYF. CDR3 sequence (DNA): TGTGCCAGCAGTATTCCCAGCCGGGTCTATCGGCGGGAGACCCAGTACTTC.

The chain has TRBV2 and TRBJ1-1, with 8 nucleotides matching TRBD1. This CDR3 spans 14 amino acids. V was pared by 8 bases and J by 4 bases, with 9 bases of the junction left unmatched. CDR1 and CDR2 (germline): SNHLY, FYNNEI. Here the CDR3 DNA reads TGTGCCAGCGCCCTTCAGGGGGCCGGCACTGAAGCTTTCTTT. Amino acids: CASALQGAGTEAFF.

The chain couples TRBV6-2 or TRBV6-3 to TRBJ1-1; D uncertain. This CDR3 is 15 amino acids long. CDR1 is MNHEY and CDR2 is SVGEGT in the germline V gene. Trimming removed 2 bases from V and 1 base from J, with 11 bases in between. CDR3 sequence (DNA): TGTGCCAGCAGTTACGACCGGAAAGCGAACACTGAAGCTTTCTTT. As protein: CASSYDRKANTEAFF.